The 23 T cell receptor beta chains below all came from one sample that was sequenced in a study of shared clonotypes between healthy human individuals. Profiled with immunoSEQ multiplex PCR; TCRdb holds only in-frame clones, not every one. Of fewer than 2.5 million clones listed, roughly 93% are singletons. The sequenced material came from naive CD4+ T cells from PBMCs. The subset: CD45RA+ positively selected. The receptor set was obtained from a man aged 18 to 29 in good health. Some clones in this sample may be carry-over from other donors' samples.

This clone was counted a single time. V gene TRBV13 combines with J gene TRBJ2-5, with a tentative D call TRBD1 (6 bases). Trimming left V 2 bases short and J 5 bases short, with 6 bases between. The CDR3 is 12 amino acids. Germline V gives CDR1 PRHDT, CDR2 FYEKMQ (reference sequence). The CDR3 is CASSLRGETQYF. In DNA, the CDR3 is TGTGCCAGCAGCTTAAGGGGGGAGACCCAGTACTTC. The complete variable domain, with remaining parts taken from reference TRBV13 and TRBJ2-5, reads AAGVIQSPRHLIKEKRETATLKCYPIPRHDTVYWYQQGPGQDPQFLISFYEKMQSDKGSIPDRFSAQQFSDYHSELNMSSLELGDSALYFCASSLRGETQYFGPGTRLLVL.

This CDR3 is CASSHLQDSYEQYF. CDR3 DNA: TGTGCCAGCAGCCACCTACAGGACTCCTACGAGCAGTACTTC. This chain connects TRBV6-5 to TRBJ2-7; TRBD1 might be the D (5 bases). With 6 bases removed from V and 0 bases from J, the gap between germline ends came to 12 bases. The length of the CDR3 is 14 residues. Germline V CDR1 and CDR2: MNHEY, SVGAGI.

This chain connects TRBV7-2 to TRBJ2-7, with 11 bases lining up with TRBD1. This CDR3 contains 17 residues. Germline assignment: CDR1 SGHTA and CDR2 FQGNSA. With 0 bases clipped from V and 7 bases from J, the junction kept 11 bases outside the gene matches. The chain's CDR3 is CASSLAPSGTGGGEQYF. CDR3 sequence (DNA): TGTGCCAGCAGCTTAGCCCCGTCCGGGACAGGGGGAGGGGAGCAGTACTTC. The full variable domain, with the rest looked up from reference TRBV7-2 and TRBJ2-7, is GAGVSQSPSNKVTEKGKDVELRCDPISGHTALYWYRQSLGQGLEFLIYFQGNSAPDKSGLPSDRFSAERTGGSVSTLTIQRTQQEDSAVYLCASSLAPSGTGGGEQYFGPGTRLTVT.

This clone was detected once. The chain carries TRBV7-8 and TRBJ2-1, with D perhaps being TRBD1 or TRBD2 (5 bases each). Germline V gene sequence: CDR1 SGHVS, CDR2 FQNEAQ. Trimming left V 2 bases short and J 0 bases short, with 11 bases between. There are 16 residues in the CDR3. The CDR3 reads CASSLWGPSSYNEQFF. In DNA form, the CDR3 reads TGTGCCAGCAGCTTATGGGGACCGAGCTCCTACAATGAGCAGTTCTTC.

V gene TRBV30 combines with J gene TRBJ1-3; the D is unclear. The CDR3 runs to 12 residues. The V gene's germline CDR1 is GTSNPN and CDR2 SVGIG (reference sequence). Trimming left V 7 bases short and J 0 bases short, with 7 bases between. The CDR3 loop reads CASQVSGNTIYF. CDR3 coding DNA: TGTGCCTCTCAGGTCTCTGGAAACACCATATATTTT.

The V call is TRBV28, the J call TRBJ1-1; D ambiguous. V was shortened by 7 bases and J by 3 bases, with 9 bases between the two germline ends. This CDR3 region has 12 residues. Germline lookup yields CDR1 MDHEN and CDR2 SYDVKM. The CDR3 reads CASTHRDTEAFF. The CDR3 region has the DNA TGTGCCAGCACCCATCGGGACACTGAAGCTTTCTTT.

The chain recombines TRBV5-6 with TRBJ1-3, with D perhaps TRBD1 (6 bases). The CDR3 has 15 residues. Trimming pared 2 bases from V and 2 bases from J, leaving 11 bases between. Germline CDR1 is SGHDT and CDR2 is YYEEEE. CDR3 loop: CASSFQQGTGNTIYF. The CDR3, as DNA: TGTGCCAGCAGCTTTCAGCAGGGGACTGGAAACACCATATATTTT.

The chain employs TRBV15 and TRBJ1-3; D is unclear. Trimming shortened V by 4 bases and J by 2 bases, and 9 bases separated the two germline ends. Germline values: CDR1 LNHNV, CDR2 YYDKDF (reference sequence). CDR3 length: 14 residues. The CDR3 protein is CATSNDRTGNTIYF. The CDR3 DNA sequence: TGTGCCACCAGCAACGACCGGACTGGAAACACCATATATTTT.

This chain joins TRBV19 and TRBJ2-7; 8 bases align to TRBD1. Germline V gives CDR1 LNHDA, CDR2 SQIVND (reference sequence). This CDR3 is 14 amino acids long. V dropped 4 bases and J dropped 2; count of bases not matched to a gene: 4. CDR3 region: CASSNTGGAYEQYF. The DNA of the CDR3 is TGTGCCAGTAGTAACACAGGGGGTGCCTACGAGCAGTACTTC.

The rearrangement links TRBV11-2 to TRBJ2-1, with 7 bases identical to TRBD1. CDR3 length: 15 residues. Germline CDR1 is SGHAT and CDR2 is FQNNGV. V gave up 1 base and J gave up 4 bases; unmatched junction bases: 4. The chain's CDR3 is CASSLVQGSYNEQFF. The CDR3 coding sequence is TGTGCCAGCAGCTTAGTACAGGGGAGTTACAATGAGCAGTTCTTC.

This chain uses TRBV6-6 with TRBJ2-7, with D maybe TRBD1 (7 bases). The CDR3 is 16 residues long. With 4 bases removed from V and 2 bases from J, the gap between germline ends came to 18 bases. Germline V gene sequence: CDR1 MNHNY, CDR2 SVGAGI (reference sequence). The CDR3 sequence is CASSFGQAGGPYEQYF. The CDR3 region has the DNA TGTGCCAGCAGTTTCGGACAGGCCGGGGGCCCCTACGAGCAGTACTTC.

The chain carries TRBV28 and TRBJ2-3, with 16 positions matching TRBD2. The CDR3 loop spans 16 amino acids. Losses at the gene ends were 10 bases for V and 3 bases for J; bases not matched to a gene: 7. Germline CDR1 reads MDHEN; CDR2 reads SYDVKM. In DNA form, the CDR3 reads TGTGCCACCACGGGGACTAGCGGGGGGGGGACAGATACGCAGTATTTT. As protein: CATTGTSGGGTDTQYF.

The CDR3 loop reads CASSFFPPSSGNTIYF. Here the CDR3 DNA reads TGCGCCAGCAGCTTTTTTCCCCCAAGCTCTGGAAACACCATATATTTT. The chain recombines TRBV5-1 with TRBJ1-3, with no clear D. CDR1 is SGHRS and CDR2 is YFSETQ in the germline V gene. The CDR3 is made up of 16 amino acids. V lost 2 bases and J 0 bases, leaving 12 bases between the germline ends. The whole variable domain, remainder taken from reference TRBV5-1 and TRBJ1-3, is KAGVTQTPRYLIKTRGQQVTLSCSPISGHRSVSWYQQTPGQGLQFLFEYFSETQRNKGNFPGRFSGRQFSNSRSEMNVSTLELGDSALYLCASSFFPPSSGNTIYFGEGSWLTVV.

CDR3 bases: TGTGCCAGCAGTGACATTCAGGGCCGGGGCAATCAGCCCCAGCATTTT. Amino acid sequence: CASSDIQGRGNQPQHF. This chain links TRBV28 with TRBJ1-5; a weak D match, TRBD1 (5 bases). In germline, CDR1 is MDHEN, CDR2 SYDVKM. V was shortened by 5 bases and J by 2 bases, with 16 bases between the two germline ends. CDR3 length: 16 amino acids. Supplemented by reference TRBV28 and TRBJ1-5, the full variable domain reads DVKVTQSSRYLVKRTGEKVFLECVQDMDHENMFWYRQDPGLGLRLIYFSYDVKMKEKGDIPEGYSVSREKKERFSLILESASTNQTSMYLCASSDIQGRGNQPQHFGDGTRLSIL.

The chain carries TRBV4-3 and TRBJ2-7; TRBD2 agrees at 15 bases. Germline V gives CDR1 LGHNA, CDR2 YSLEER. The ends lost 4 bases at V and 1 base at J; junction bases unmatched: 8. This CDR3 contains 18 residues. The CDR3 DNA is TGCGCCAGCAGCCTGCGGACTAGCGGGAGGGCCCCATCCTACGAGCAGTACTTC. Protein product: CASSLRTSGRAPSYEQYF.

The rearrangement links TRBV28 to TRBJ2-1; D gene uncertain. Germline CDR1 MDHEN, CDR2 SYDVKM. The CDR3 runs to 13 residues. V gave up 6 bases and J gave up 0 bases, with 6 bases separating them. CDR3 nucleotides: TGTGCCAGCAGACCTAGCTCCTACAATGAGCAGTTCTTC. Its translation: CASRPSSYNEQFF.

The V and J genes are TRBV4-1 and TRBJ2-7; 9 positions agree with TRBD1. The germline V gene encodes CDR1 MGHRA and CDR2 YSYEKL. Trimming cost V 4 bases and J 7 bases; bases outside gene matches: 8. The length of the CDR3 is 14 residues. DNA for the CDR3: TGCGCCAGCAGCCCTAGGACAGGGGTGGGGGAGCAGTACTTC. Its translation: CASSPRTGVGEQYF.

This chain joins TRBV18 and TRBJ2-3; a weak D match, TRBD2 (5 bases). The V and J ends lost 3 bases and 2 bases respectively, with 12 bases between them. CDR1 and CDR2 (germline): KGHSH, LQKENI. CDR3 size: 15 residues. The CDR3 nucleotides read TGTGCCAGCTCACCGTACGGGGTTCCCACAGATACGCAGTATTTT. Translating it yields CASSPYGVPTDTQYF.

The V gene is TRBV6-6, the J gene TRBJ1-1; tentatively, D is TRBD1 (5 bases). Germline V gene lookup returns CDR1 MNHNY and CDR2 SVGAGI (reference sequence). V was shortened by 0 bases and J by 3 bases, with 11 bases between the two germline ends. This CDR3 region has 15 residues. The CDR3 is CASSYSIARDTEAFF. In nucleotides, the CDR3 is TGTGCCAGCAGTTACTCGATCGCCAGGGACACTGAAGCTTTCTTT.

In DNA form, the CDR3 reads TGCGCCAGCAGCTTGACTAGCGGGAGCGACTACAATGAGCAGTTCTTC. It specifies CASSLTSGSDYNEQFF. J is TRBJ2-1 and V is TRBV5-1; TRBD2 aligns across 11 bases. The CDR3 covers 16 residues. V lost 1 base to trimming and J lost 3 bases; unmatched junction nucleotides: 3. Germline V gene sequence: CDR1 SGHRS, CDR2 YFSETQ.

As to this clone: Distinct nucleotide sequences in the sample also encode this CDR3. The chain recombines TRBV9 with TRBJ2-3, with 11 bases that match TRBD2. This CDR3 contains 16 residues. V trimming: 2 bases; J trimming: 4 bases; junction bases outside the gene matches: 6. The germline CDR1 and CDR2 sequences are SGDLS and YYNGEE. CDR3 in DNA: TGTGCCAGCAGCGTGGGGACTAGCGGACGGGCAGATACGCAGTATTTT. This encodes CASSVGTSGRADTQYF.

The chain's CDR3 is CASQRGYLGGTGELFF. DNA of the CDR3: TGTGCCAGTCAGCGGGGGTACTTGGGAGGTACCGGGGAGCTGTTTTTT. The gene calls are TRBV19 and TRBJ2-2, with 8 bases that match TRBD2. The CDR3 covers 16 residues. Trimming at V came to 8 bases and at J to 5 bases, leaving 13 bases not matched to a gene. CDR1 LNHDA and CDR2 SQIVND come from the germline V gene (reference sequence).

The chain links TRBV11-2 to TRBJ2-3; 8 nucleotides match TRBD2. V trimming: 1 base; J trimming: 0 bases; junction bases outside the gene matches: 6. The CDR3 contains 17 residues. Germline CDR1 and CDR2: SGHAT and FQNNGV. The CDR3 reads CASSLVGSGVSTDTQYF. The DNA of the CDR3 is TGTGCCAGCAGCTTAGTTGGTAGCGGGGTTAGCACAGATACGCAGTATTTT.